The T cell receptor (beta chain) under discussion was sequenced for a study of T cells after yellow fever vaccination. Study-level findings and limits: The secondary response peaked faster, at day 5 versus 15, but was weaker.

The CDR3 is 16 amino acids. The V gene's germline CDR1 is MNHNS and CDR2 SASEGT. V shed 5 bases and J shed 1 base, with 15 bases lying between them. This clonotype was seen only a few times. Its matching antigen is unknown. Each CDR3 protein gets one entry after TCRdb re-called the 5' RACE reads with MiXCR. The sample holds 300,000 to 400,000 distinct CDR3 sequences, over 8% seen once. The source was PBMCs, collected on the day of the first yellow fever vaccination. This chain links TRBV6-1 with TRBJ1-5; D might be TRBD1 (6 bases). The sequence was collected from a man between 18 and 29 years old who received the YFV17D yellow fever vaccine. The CDR3 nucleotides are TGTGCCAGCAGTCCGGGACACCCAGGGAGCAATCAGCCCCAGCATTTT. It translates to CASSPGHPGSNQPQHF.